A selection of T cell receptor beta chains follows, all from one sample in a study of T cells after yellow fever vaccination. TCRdb redid the calling of the 5' RACE reads with MiXCR, one entry per CDR3 protein. The repertoire has around 340,000 distinct CDR3 sequences, approximately 13% of them found once; the top ten carry approximately 3.4%. Sequenced material: CD4+ T cells sorted from PBMCs, taken 15 days after the yellow fever booster vaccination. These receptors originate from a man aged 18 to 29 who received the YFV17D yellow fever vaccine. The CDR3 runs from the conserved cysteine through the conserved F or W. The D gene is left open where the match is weak. Expanded clones are given a class, and other clones once, few, many or no size at all.

D gene: NA; clone size: NA; V gene: TRBV5-1; J gene: TRBJ1-3; CDR3 DNA: TGCGCCAGCCATATGGGGCGGCGAGGAAACACCATATATTTT; CDR3 protein: CASHMGRRGNTIYF
D gene: NA; clone size: NA; V gene: TRBV6-2/TRBV6-3; J gene: TRBJ2-3; CDR3 DNA: TGTGCCAGCAGTTACCACCTCCGACACCTCACAGATACGCAGTATTTT; CDR3 protein: CASSYHLRHLTDTQYF
D gene: NA; clone size: NA; V gene: TRBV6-6; J gene: TRBJ1-3; CDR3 DNA: TGTGCCAGCTCCCGAAACACCATATATTTT; CDR3 protein: CASSRNTIYF
D gene: NA; clone size: NA; V gene: TRBV6-1; J gene: TRBJ2-6; CDR3 DNA: TGTGCCAGCAGTGAAGCGCTTCGGGTGACTGGGGCCAACGTCCTGACTTTC; CDR3 protein: CASSEALRVTGANVLTF
D gene: NA; clone size: few; V gene: TRBV7-2; J gene: TRBJ1-1; CDR3 DNA: TGTGCCAGCAGCTTTTTGATGATGAACACTGAAGCTTTCTTT; CDR3 protein: CASSFLMMNTEAFF
D gene: NA; clone size: few; V gene: TRBV9; J gene: TRBJ2-3; CDR3 DNA: TGTGCCAGCAGCGTAGCCCCTAGCACAGATACGCAGTATTTT; CDR3 protein: CASSVAPSTDTQYF
D gene: TRBD2; clone size: NA; V gene: TRBV6-4; J gene: TRBJ2-5; CDR3 DNA: TGTGCCAGCAGTGACTCGAGATCGCTAGCGGCCTTACTATGGGAGACCCAGTACTTC; CDR3 protein: CASSDSRSLAALLWETQYF
D gene: NA; clone size: many; V gene: TRBV14; J gene: TRBJ1-4; CDR3 DNA: TGTGCCAGCAGCCAATTCCTAGGACAGGAAAAACTGTTTTTT; CDR3 protein: CASSQFLGQEKLFF
D gene: TRBD1; clone size: NA; V gene: TRBV11-2; J gene: TRBJ2-5; CDR3 DNA: TGTGCCAGCAGCTTAGGAGACAGGGGGACCCTTTGGGGGACCCAGTACTTC; CDR3 protein: CASSLGDRGTLWGTQYF
D gene: NA; clone size: few; V gene: TRBV4-1; J gene: TRBJ1-2; CDR3 DNA: TGCGCCAGCAGCCAAGAAGCCGGGGTGGGGTCCTATGGCTACACCTTC; CDR3 protein: CASSQEAGVGSYGYTF
D gene: TRBD1; clone size: NA; V gene: TRBV10-1; J gene: TRBJ2-1; CDR3 DNA: TGCGCCAGCAGCTGGACAGGGTCGAGTGAGCAGTTCTTC; CDR3 protein: CASSWTGSSEQFF
D gene: NA; clone size: few; V gene: TRBV6-5; J gene: TRBJ2-7; CDR3 DNA: TGTGCCAGCAGTCGACCGGGACTGACCTCCTACGAGCAGTACTTC; CDR3 protein: CASSRPGLTSYEQYF
D gene: TRBD1; clone size: NA; V gene: TRBV4-2; J gene: TRBJ2-5; CDR3 DNA: TGTGCCAGCAGCCAGTGGACAGGGTACCAAGAGACCCAGTACTTC; CDR3 protein: CASSQWTGYQETQYF
D gene: NA; clone size: NA; V gene: TRBV5-5; J gene: TRBJ1-4; CDR3 DNA: TGTGCCAGCAGCCCGGGGCCCCCTGAAAAACTGTTTTTT; CDR3 protein: CASSPGPPEKLFF
D gene: NA; clone size: NA; V gene: TRBV7-6; J gene: TRBJ1-3; CDR3 DNA: TGTGCCAGCAGCCCGCCCCTAGCTGGAAACACCATATATTTT; CDR3 protein: CASSPPLAGNTIYF
D gene: NA; clone size: NA; V gene: TRBV20-1; J gene: TRBJ2-3; CDR3 DNA: TGCAGTGCTAGAGTGGTGGCAGCCCAGACGCAGTATTTT; CDR3 protein: CSARVVAAQTQYF
D gene: TRBD2; clone size: few; V gene: TRBV9; J gene: TRBJ2-3; CDR3 DNA: TGTGCCAGCAGCGTAGGGGGACCTAGCGGGGGGAATACGCAGTATTTT; CDR3 protein: CASSVGGPSGGNTQYF
D gene: NA; clone size: few; V gene: TRBV30; J gene: TRBJ2-7; CDR3 DNA: TGTGCCTGGAGTTTGGGGCCCCGCTACGAGCAGTACTTC; CDR3 protein: CAWSLGPRYEQYF
D gene: NA; clone size: many; V gene: TRBV11-2; J gene: TRBJ1-2; CDR3 DNA: TGTGCCAGTAGTTCCGGGAGCTATGGCTACACCTTC; CDR3 protein: CASSSGSYGYTF
D gene: TRBD1; clone size: many; V gene: TRBV4-1; J gene: TRBJ1-4; CDR3 DNA: TGCGCCAGCAGCCTAACAGGGGCCGGCACTAATGAAAAACTGTTTTTT; CDR3 protein: CASSLTGAGTNEKLFF
D gene: NA; clone size: NA; V gene: TRBV19; J gene: TRBJ1-3; CDR3 DNA: TGTGCCAGTAGTAAAGGTGGTGCGTCGAACTCTGGAAACACCATATATTTT; CDR3 protein: CASSKGGASNSGNTIYF
D gene: NA; clone size: few; V gene: TRBV4-1; J gene: TRBJ2-5; CDR3 DNA: TGCGCCAGCAGCCAAGACAAGCAAGAGACCCAGTACTTC; CDR3 protein: CASSQDKQETQYF
D gene: NA; clone size: NA; V gene: TRBV7-8; J gene: TRBJ1-1; CDR3 DNA: TGTGCCAGCAGCTTAGCGCGTCTTTGGACCACTGAAGCTTTCTTT; CDR3 protein: CASSLARLWTTEAFF
D gene: NA; clone size: NA; V gene: TRBV9; J gene: TRBJ1-1; CDR3 DNA: TGTGCCAGCAGCGTAGCGGGAGATTACACTGAAGCTTTCTTT; CDR3 protein: CASSVAGDYTEAFF
D gene: NA; clone size: many; V gene: TRBV10-1; J gene: TRBJ2-7; CDR3 DNA: TGCGCCAGCAGTGGACCCGGTTACGAGCAGTACTTC; CDR3 protein: CASSGPGYEQYF